The present T cell receptor beta chain was sequenced within a study of blood T cell repertoires in COVID-19. Study in general: From T cells, B-cell-depleted T cells, or PBMCs came the material, which was cDNA or gDNA.

The age range of participants was 18 to 89 years, with residence in some 25 US areas. The CDR3 runs to 13 residues. CDR1 is SGHRS, CDR2 YFSETQ, per germline. V was pared by 7 bases and J by 8 bases, with 6 bases of the junction left unmatched. Clones were read by immunoSEQ multiplex PCR, and TCRdb kept only the in-frame ones, dropping some. This sample has over 250,000 clones, with 80% to 90% found just once. This rearrangement joins TRBV5-1 to TRBJ1-4, with TRBD1 matching 9 bases. The clonotype comes from a woman aged 18-29 years who had recovered from COVID-19. The sequenced sample consisted of PBMCs or T cells enriched from blood (not recorded which). CDR3 residues: CASGGTGNEKLFF. CDR3 sequence (DNA): TGCGCCAGCGGCGGGACAGGGAACGAAAAACTGTTTTTT.